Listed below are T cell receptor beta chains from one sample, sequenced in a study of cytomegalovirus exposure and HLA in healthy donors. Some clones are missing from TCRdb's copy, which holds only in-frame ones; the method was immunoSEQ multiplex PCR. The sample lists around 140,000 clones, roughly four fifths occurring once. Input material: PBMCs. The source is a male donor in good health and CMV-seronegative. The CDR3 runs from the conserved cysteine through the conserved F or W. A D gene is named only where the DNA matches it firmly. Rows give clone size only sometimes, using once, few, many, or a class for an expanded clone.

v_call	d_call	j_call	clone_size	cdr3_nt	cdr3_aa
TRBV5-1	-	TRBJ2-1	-	TGCGCCAGCAGCCCAAATAGCGCGAACAATGAGCAGTTCTTC	CASSPNSANNEQFF
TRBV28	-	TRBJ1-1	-	TGTGCCAGCAGGGATTTGACAGGATGGGGCACTGAAGCTTTCTTT	CASRDLTGWGTEAFF
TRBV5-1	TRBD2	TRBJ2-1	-	TGCGCCAGCCGGGGGGGATCTTACAATGAGCAGTTCTTC	CASRGGSYNEQFF
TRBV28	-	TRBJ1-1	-	TGTGCCAGCAGTCCTGGGGGCAAGAACACTGAAGCTTTCTTT	CASSPGGKNTEAFF
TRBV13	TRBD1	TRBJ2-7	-	TGTGCCAGCAGCTTAGCTTTCCCAGGGGGCGAGACCTACGAGCAGTACTTC	CASSLAFPGGETYEQYF
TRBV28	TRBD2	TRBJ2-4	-	TGTGCCAGCAGGAAGGGCCCCGCGGGAGCCCCCCTAGCCAAAAACATTCAGTACTTC	CASRKGPAGAPLAKNIQYF
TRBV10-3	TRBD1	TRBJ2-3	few	TGTGCCATCAGTGAGTCCGGACAGGGGGCAGATACGCAGTATTTT	CAISESGQGADTQYF
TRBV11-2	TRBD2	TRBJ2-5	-	TGTGCCAGCAGCTTGGGACTAGCGGGGGGGGGAGAGACCCAGTACTTC	CASSLGLAGGGETQYF
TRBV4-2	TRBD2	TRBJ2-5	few	TGTGCCAGCAGCCAAGATGGACTAGCTATCCAAGAGACCCAGTACTTC	CASSQDGLAIQETQYF
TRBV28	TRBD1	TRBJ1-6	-	TGTGCCAGCAGTAGCGCCGGGACAGGGAATTCACCCCTCCACTTT	CASSSAGTGNSPLHF
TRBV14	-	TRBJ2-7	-	TGTGCCAGCAGCCAAGATTCTTGGAGGCAGAGCTCCTACGAGCAGTACTTC	CASSQDSWRQSSYEQYF
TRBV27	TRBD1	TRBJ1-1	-	TGTGCCAGCAGCGCGACAGGGTCTCGGGCTGAAGCTTTCTTT	CASSATGSRAEAFF
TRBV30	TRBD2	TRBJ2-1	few	TGTGCCTGGGCGGGACTAGCGAGGAATGAGCAGTTCTTC	CAWAGLARNEQFF
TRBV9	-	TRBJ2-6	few	TGTGCCAGCAGCGATTCTCCTGGTGGAGGCTCTGGGGCCAACGTCCTGACTTTC	CASSDSPGGGSGANVLTF
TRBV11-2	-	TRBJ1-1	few	TGTGCCAGCAGCTTAGGGGGGTCAGACAGCGGGGTTTACACTGAAGCTTTCTTT	CASSLGGSDSGVYTEAFF
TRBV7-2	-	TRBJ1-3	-	TGTGCCAGCAGCGCCAGCAGGGGCGGGAACACCATATATTTT	CASSASRGGNTIYF
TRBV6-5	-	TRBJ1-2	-	TGTGCCAGCAGTTCCGAGGGCTATGGCTACACCTTC	CASSSEGYGYTF
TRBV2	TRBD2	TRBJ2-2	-	TGTGCCAGCGATGGACTAGCGGGATCGAACACCGGGGAGCTGTTTTTT	CASDGLAGSNTGELFF
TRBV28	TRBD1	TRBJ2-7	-	TGTGCCATCGGGACAGAGTACGAGCAGTACTTC	CAIGTEYEQYF
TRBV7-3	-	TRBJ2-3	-	TGTGCCAGCAGCCCTAGCACAGATACGCAGTATTTT	CASSPSTDTQYF
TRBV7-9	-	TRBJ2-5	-	TGTGCCAGCACACTAGCCGGTGCACAAGAGACCCAGTACTTC	CASTLAGAQETQYF
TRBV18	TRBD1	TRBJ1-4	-	TGTGCCAGCTCACGAGAGGGCAGGGGGCGTGAAAAACTGTTTTTT	CASSREGRGREKLFF
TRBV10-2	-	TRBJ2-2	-	TGCGCCAGCAGTGACAGCAGGTTAGGGAGGCGGAACACCGGGGAGCTGTTTTTT	CASSDSRLGRRNTGELFF
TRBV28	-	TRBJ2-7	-	TGTGCCAGCAGTTTAACCCTTTTTGGGGGAGGAAACTACGAGCAGTACTTC	CASSLTLFGGGNYEQYF
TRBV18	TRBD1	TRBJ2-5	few	TGTGCCAGCTCACTGCTACAGGGGGAGCGGGAGACCCAGTACTTC	CASSLLQGERETQYF
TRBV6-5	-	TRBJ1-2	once	TGTGCCAGCAGTTACTCGCGGGGGGATGGCTACACCTTC	CASSYSRGDGYTF
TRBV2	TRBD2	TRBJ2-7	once	TGTGCCAGCGCGAGCGGGGGGTTCTACGAGCAGTACTTC	CASASGGFYEQYF
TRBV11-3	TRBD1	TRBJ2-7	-	TGTGCCAGCAGCCAACCGGGACAGGGGGCATACGAGCAGTACTTC	CASSQPGQGAYEQYF
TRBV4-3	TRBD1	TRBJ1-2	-	TGCGCCAGCAGCTTCAGGGGACAGGGATTGACCTATGGCTACACCTTC	CASSFRGQGLTYGYTF
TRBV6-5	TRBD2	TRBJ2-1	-	TGTGCCAGCAGCTTACTAGCGGAGTCCTACAATGAGCAGTTCTTC	CASSLLAESYNEQFF
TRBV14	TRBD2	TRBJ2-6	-	TGTGCCAGCAGCGCCCGGGGAGCGGGGGCTGGGGCCAACGTCCTGACTTTC	CASSARGAGAGANVLTF
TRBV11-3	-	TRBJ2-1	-	TGTGCCAGCAGCTTAGGCGGAAAGAGCAATGAGCAGTTCTTC	CASSLGGKSNEQFF
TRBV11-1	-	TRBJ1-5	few	TGTGCCAGCAGCCTAGATGGGGGCAGGAATCAGCCCCAGCATTTT	CASSLDGGRNQPQHF
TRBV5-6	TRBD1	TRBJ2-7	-	TGTGCCAGCAGCCCGGACAGGGGGCGTACCTACGAGCAGTACTTC	CASSPDRGRTYEQYF
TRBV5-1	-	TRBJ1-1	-	TGCGCCAGCAGCCCGGGTAGAGTAATGAACACTGAAGCTTTCTTT	CASSPGRVMNTEAFF
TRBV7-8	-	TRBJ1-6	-	TGTGCCAGCAGCTTAGGTTTGGGACTCAATCGATCACCCCTCCACTTT	CASSLGLGLNRSPLHF
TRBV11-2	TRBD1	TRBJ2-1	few	TGTGCCAGCAGCCGATTTCCGGGACAGGGGTCCTACAATGAGCAGTTCTTC	CASSRFPGQGSYNEQFF
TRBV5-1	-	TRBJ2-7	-	TGCGCCAGCAGCTCCGTGGGGGGATACGAGCAGTACTTC	CASSSVGGYEQYF
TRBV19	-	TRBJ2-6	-	TGTGCCAGTAGTATTAAACATAACTCTGGGGCCAACGTCCTGACTTTC	CASSIKHNSGANVLTF
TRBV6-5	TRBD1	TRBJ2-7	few	TGTGCCAGCAGTTACTCACGGGACAGGCCAACCTACGAGCAGTACTTC	CASSYSRDRPTYEQYF
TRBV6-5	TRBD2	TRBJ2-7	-	TGTGCCAGCAGTCCGGGGGGCTACGAGCAGTACTTC	CASSPGGYEQYF
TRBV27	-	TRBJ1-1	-	TGTGCCAGCAGTTTGGGGGGGAACACTGAAGCTTTCTTT	CASSLGGNTEAFF
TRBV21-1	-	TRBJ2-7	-	TGTGCCAGCAGCGGAGGTACAGGGAACAACTACGAGCAGTACTTC	CASSGGTGNNYEQYF
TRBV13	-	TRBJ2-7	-	TGTGCCAGCAGCTTAGGGCGGGGGCTCTACGAGCAGTACTTC	CASSLGRGLYEQYF
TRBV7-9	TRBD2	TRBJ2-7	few	TGTGCCAGCAGCCGGGGGGTAGCGGGGGGCCACGAGCAGTACTTC	CASSRGVAGGHEQYF
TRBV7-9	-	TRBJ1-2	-	TGTGCCAGCAGCTCCTGGGAGGGCTACACCTTC	CASSSWEGYTF
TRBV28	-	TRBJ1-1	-	TGTGCCAGCATACCGGGGGGCAGGGAGAGTGAAGCTTTCTTT	CASIPGGRESEAFF
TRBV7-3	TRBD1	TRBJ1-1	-	TGTGCCAGCAGCTTGGACGGGACAGCCCTAACTGAAGCTTTCTTT	CASSLDGTALTEAFF
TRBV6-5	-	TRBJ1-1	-	TGTGCCAGCAAAAGGGAGAGAGACACTGAAGCTTTCTTT	CASKRERDTEAFF